The clone carrying this T cell receptor (beta chain) showed up just a few times. Antigen specificity is unknown. The data are from a study of human T cells and chemical hapten exposure. Overall study results and limits: No change in TCRs above 1 in 1000 frequency was produced by DPC sensitization.

The library gave individual cDNA molecules unique molecular identifiers. Methods used by the authors: The median was about 100,000 TCRs per sample, ranging roughly 23,224 to 690,600. MiXCR was run by TCRdb on the RACE reads, yielding one entry per CDR3 protein. The V and J calls here are based on TCRdb, not the publication. The sample includes 28,000 or so distinct CDR3 sequences, about 7% of them seen just once. Time point specified: healthy volunteer bleed at 2 weeks. The total RNA was obtained from whole blood that was not fractionated. The source material was whole blood. The receptor was derived from a human donor in good health. Some clones in this sample may be carry-over from other donors' samples.

The CDR3 loop is CSARENRVAEGYTF. CDR3 sequence (DNA): TGCAGTGCTAGAGAGAACAGGGTAGCGGAAGGCTACACCTTC. This sequence joins TRBV20-1 and TRBJ1-2; D is perhaps TRBD1 (6 bases). Trimming pared 0 bases from V and 8 bases from J, leaving 16 bases between. CDR3 size: 14 residues. Germline CDR1 DFQATT, CDR2 SNEGSKA (reference sequence).